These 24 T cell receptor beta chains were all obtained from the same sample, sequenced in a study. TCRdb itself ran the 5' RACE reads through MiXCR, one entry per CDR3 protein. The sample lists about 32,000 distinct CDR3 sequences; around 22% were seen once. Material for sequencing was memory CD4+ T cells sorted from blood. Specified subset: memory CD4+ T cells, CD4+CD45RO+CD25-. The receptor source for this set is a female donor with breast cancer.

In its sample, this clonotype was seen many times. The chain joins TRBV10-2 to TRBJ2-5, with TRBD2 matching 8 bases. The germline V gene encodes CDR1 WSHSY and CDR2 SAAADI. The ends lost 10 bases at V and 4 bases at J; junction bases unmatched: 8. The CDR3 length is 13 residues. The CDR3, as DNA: TGCGCCATCTCCGGACTAGCCGCAGAGACCCAGTACTTC. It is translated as CAISGLAAETQYF.

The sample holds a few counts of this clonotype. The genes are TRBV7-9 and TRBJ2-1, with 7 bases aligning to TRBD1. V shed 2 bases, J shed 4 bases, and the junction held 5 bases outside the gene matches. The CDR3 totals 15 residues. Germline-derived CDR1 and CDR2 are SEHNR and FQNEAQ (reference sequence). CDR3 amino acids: CASSLIGQEYNEQFF. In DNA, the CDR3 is TGTGCCAGCAGCTTAATAGGACAGGAGTACAATGAGCAGTTCTTC.

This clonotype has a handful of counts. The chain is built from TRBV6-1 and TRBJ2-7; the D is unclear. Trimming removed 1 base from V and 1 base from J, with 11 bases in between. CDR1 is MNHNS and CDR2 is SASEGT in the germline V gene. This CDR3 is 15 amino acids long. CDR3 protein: CASSEGGGKSYEQYF. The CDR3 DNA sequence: TGTGCCAGCAGTGAAGGAGGTGGCAAATCCTACGAGCAGTACTTC.

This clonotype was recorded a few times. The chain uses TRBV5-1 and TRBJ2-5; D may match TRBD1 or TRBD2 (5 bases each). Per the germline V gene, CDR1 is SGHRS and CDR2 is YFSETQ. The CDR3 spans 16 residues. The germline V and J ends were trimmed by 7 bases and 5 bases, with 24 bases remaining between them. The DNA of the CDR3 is TGCGCCAGCGGGGGTCGGAGTGCGGGCGCCGGGGAGACCCAGTACTTC. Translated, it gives CASGGRSAGAGETQYF.

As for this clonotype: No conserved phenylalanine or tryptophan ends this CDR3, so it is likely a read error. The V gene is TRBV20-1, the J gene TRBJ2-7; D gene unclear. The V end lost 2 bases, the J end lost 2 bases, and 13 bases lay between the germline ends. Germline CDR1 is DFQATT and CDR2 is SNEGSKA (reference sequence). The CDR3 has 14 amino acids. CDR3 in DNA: TGCAGTGCTAGACGGGCCCCCCGAGCCTACGAGCAGTACTCC. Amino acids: CSARRAPRAYEQYS.

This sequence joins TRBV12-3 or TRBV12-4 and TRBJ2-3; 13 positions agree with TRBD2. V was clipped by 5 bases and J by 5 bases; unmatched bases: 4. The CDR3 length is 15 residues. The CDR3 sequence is CASSGLAGDIDTQYF. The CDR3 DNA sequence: TGTGCCAGCAGTGGACTAGCGGGGGATATAGATACGCAGTATTTT.

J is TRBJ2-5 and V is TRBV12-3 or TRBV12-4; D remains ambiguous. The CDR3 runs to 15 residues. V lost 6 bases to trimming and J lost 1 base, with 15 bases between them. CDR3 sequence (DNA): TGTGCCAGCAGCGATCGGACGCTCTCCCAAGAGACCCAGTACTTC. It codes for CASSDRTLSQETQYF.

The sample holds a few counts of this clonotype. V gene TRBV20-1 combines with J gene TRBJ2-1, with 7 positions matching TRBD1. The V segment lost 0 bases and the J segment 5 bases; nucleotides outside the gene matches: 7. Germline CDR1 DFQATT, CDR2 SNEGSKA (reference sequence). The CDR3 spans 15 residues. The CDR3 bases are TGCAGTGCTAGAGATAGGCAGGGGGACAACAATGAGCAGTTCTTC. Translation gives CSARDRQGDNNEQFF.

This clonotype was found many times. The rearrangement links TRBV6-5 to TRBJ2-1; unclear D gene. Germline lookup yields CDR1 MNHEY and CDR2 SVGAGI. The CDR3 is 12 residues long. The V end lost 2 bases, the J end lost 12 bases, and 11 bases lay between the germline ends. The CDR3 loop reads CASSYGKDRQFF. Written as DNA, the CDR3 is TGTGCCAGCAGTTACGGCAAGGACCGGCAGTTCTTC.

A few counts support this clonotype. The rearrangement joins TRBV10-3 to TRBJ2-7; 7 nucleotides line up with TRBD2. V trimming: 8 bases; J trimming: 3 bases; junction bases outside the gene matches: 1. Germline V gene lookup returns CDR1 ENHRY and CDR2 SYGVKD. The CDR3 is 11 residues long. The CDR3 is CAIGGDYEQYF. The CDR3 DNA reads TGTGCCATCGGGGGGGACTACGAGCAGTACTTC.

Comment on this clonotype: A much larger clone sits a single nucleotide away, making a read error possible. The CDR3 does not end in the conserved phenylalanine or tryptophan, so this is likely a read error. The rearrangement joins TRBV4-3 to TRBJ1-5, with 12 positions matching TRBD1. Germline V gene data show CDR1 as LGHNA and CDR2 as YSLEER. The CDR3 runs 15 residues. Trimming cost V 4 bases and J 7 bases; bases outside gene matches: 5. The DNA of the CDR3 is TGCGCCAGCAGCCCGGGACAGGGGGCGCGGCAGCCCCAGCATGTT. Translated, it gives CASSPGQGARQPQHV.

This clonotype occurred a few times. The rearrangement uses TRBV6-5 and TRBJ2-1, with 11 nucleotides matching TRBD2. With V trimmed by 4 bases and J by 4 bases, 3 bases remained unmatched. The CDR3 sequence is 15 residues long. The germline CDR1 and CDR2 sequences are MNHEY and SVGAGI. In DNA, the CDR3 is TGTGCCAGCAGTTCCACTAGCGGGGGTTACAATGAGCAGTTCTTC. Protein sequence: CASSSTSGGYNEQFF.

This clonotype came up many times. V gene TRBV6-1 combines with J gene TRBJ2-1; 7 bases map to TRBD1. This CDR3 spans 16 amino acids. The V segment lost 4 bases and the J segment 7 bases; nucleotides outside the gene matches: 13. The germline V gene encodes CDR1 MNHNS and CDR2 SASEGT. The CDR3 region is CASSVPGTASNNEQFF. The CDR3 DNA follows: TGTGCCAGCAGTGTCCCCGGGACAGCAAGTAATAATGAGCAGTTCTTC.

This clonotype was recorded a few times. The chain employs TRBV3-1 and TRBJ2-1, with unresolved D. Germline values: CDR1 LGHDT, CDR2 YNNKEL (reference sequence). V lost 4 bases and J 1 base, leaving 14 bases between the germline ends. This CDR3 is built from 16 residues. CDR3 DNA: TGTGCCAGCAGCCCCCCGGAGACAACGTCCTACAATGAGCAGTTCTTC. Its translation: CASSPPETTSYNEQFF.

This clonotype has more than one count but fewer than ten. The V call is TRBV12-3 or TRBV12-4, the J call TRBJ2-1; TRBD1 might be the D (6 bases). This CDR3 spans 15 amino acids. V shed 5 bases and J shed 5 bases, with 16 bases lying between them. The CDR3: CASSLTGTFHNEQFF. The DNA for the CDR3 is TGTGCCAGCAGTCTAACCGGGACATTCCACAATGAGCAGTTCTTC.

CDR3: CASSLITGSLGSYEQYF. The CDR3 DNA follows: TGTGCCAGCAGTTTAATCACAGGGAGTTTGGGCTCCTACGAGCAGTACTTC. J is TRBJ2-7 and V is TRBV27; tentatively, D is TRBD1 (6 bases). Germline V gives CDR1 MNHEY, CDR2 SMNVEV (reference sequence). V was clipped by 2 bases and J by 0 bases, with 17 bases between them. This CDR3 has 17 amino acids.

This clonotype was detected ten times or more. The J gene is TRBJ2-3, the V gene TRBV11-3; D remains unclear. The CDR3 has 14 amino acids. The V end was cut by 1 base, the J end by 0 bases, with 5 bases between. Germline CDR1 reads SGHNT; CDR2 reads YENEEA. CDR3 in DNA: TGTGCCAGCAGCTTAGGCGCTAGCACAGATACGCAGTATTTT. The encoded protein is CASSLGASTDTQYF.

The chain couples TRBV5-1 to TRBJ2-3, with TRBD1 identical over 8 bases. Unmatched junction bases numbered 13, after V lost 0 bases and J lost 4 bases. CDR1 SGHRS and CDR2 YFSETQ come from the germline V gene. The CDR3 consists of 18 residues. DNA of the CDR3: TGCGCCAGCAGCTTGGGTCCCGACAGGGGAATGTTCGCAGATACGCAGTATTTT. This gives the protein CASSLGPDRGMFADTQYF.

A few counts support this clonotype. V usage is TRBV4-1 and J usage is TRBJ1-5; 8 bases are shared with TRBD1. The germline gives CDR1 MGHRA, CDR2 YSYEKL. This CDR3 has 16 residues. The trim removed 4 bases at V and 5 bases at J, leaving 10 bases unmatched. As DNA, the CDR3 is TGCGCCAGCAGCCCTTCCGGTGGACAGGGCGATCAGCCCCAGCATTTT. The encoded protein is CASSPSGGQGDQPQHF.

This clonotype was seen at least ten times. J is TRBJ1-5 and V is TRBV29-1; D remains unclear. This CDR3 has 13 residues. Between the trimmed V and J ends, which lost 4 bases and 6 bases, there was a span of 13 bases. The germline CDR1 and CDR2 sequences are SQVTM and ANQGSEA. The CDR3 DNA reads TGCAGCGTTGGAGGGCTTTCGGGTCAGCCCCAGCATTTT. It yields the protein CSVGGLSGQPQHF.

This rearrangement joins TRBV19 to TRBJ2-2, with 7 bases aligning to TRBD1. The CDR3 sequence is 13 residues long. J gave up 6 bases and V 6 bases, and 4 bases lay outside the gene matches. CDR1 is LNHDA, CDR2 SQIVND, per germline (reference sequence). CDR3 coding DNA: TGTGCCAGTAGCCACAGGGGAGCCGGGGAGCTGTTTTTT. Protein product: CASSHRGAGELFF.

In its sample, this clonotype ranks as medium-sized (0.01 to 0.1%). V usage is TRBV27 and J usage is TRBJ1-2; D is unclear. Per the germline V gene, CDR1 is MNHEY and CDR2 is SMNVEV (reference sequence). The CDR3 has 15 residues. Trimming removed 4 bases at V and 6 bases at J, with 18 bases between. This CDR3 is CASSYLPAAQNGYTF. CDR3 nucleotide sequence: TGTGCCAGCAGTTATTTGCCAGCGGCACAAAATGGCTACACCTTC.

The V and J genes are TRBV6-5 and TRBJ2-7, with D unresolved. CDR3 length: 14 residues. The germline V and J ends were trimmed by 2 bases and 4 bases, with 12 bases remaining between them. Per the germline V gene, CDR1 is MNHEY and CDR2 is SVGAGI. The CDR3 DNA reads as TGTGCCAGCAGTTACACCGCCAGGTCATACGAGCAGTACTTC. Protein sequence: CASSYTARSYEQYF.

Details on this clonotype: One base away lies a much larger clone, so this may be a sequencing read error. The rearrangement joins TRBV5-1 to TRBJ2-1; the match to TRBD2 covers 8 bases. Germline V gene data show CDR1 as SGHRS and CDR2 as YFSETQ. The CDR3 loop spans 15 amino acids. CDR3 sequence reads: CAGSLAREGNNEQFF. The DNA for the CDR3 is TGCGCCGGCAGCTTGGCACGGGAGGGGAACAATGAGCAGTTCTTC.